This T cell receptor (beta chain) was obtained from a study of blood T cell repertoires in COVID-19. Study context: Both acute and convalescent COVID-19 samples were obtained from the United States, Italy and Spain. Sources were T cells, B-cell-depleted T cells, or PBMCs; the material itself was cDNA or gDNA.

Assay used: immunoSEQ multiplex PCR; TCRdb lists only in-frame clones, some missing. The sample shows fewer than 500,000 clones, approximately 90% of them seen only once. From germline, CDR1 is MGHRA and CDR2 YSYEKL. The CDR3 covers 16 residues. Deletions cut 4 bases from V and 4 bases from J, with 17 bases between. The Seattle site enrolled patients during active infection and followed them longitudinally. This clonotype originated in a man younger than 35 with COVID-19, enrolled during active disease. The chain is built from TRBV4-1 and TRBJ2-1; D perhaps matches TRBD2 (6 bases). Sequenced material: peripheral blood. CDR3 protein: CASSPLPSGLYNEQFF. CDR3 sequence (DNA): TGCGCCAGCAGCCCACTCCCCAGCGGGCTTTACAATGAGCAGTTCTTC.